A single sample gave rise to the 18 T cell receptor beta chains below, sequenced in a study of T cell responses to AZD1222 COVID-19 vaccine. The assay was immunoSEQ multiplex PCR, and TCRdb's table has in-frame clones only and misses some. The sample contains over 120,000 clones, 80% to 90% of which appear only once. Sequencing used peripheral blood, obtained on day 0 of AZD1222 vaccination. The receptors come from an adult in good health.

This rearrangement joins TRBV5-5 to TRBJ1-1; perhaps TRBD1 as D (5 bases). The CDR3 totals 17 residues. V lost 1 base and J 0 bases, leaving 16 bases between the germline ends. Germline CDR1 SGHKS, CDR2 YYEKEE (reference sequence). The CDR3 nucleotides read TGTGCCAGCAGCTTGACCGGGACCTCAAAGATGAACACTGAAGCTTTCTTT. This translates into CASSLTGTSKMNTEAFF.

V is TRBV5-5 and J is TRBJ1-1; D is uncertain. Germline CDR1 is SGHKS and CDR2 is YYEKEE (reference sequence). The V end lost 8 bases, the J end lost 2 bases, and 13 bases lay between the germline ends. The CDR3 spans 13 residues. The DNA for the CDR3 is TGTGCCAGTGCCCCGACACTTAACACTGAAGCTTTCTTT. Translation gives CASAPTLNTEAFF.

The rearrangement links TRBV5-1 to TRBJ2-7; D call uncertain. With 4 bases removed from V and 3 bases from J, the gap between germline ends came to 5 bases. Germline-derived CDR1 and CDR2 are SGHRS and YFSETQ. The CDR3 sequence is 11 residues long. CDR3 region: CASSGDYEQYF. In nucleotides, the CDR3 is TGCGCCAGCAGCGGCGACTACGAGCAGTACTTC.

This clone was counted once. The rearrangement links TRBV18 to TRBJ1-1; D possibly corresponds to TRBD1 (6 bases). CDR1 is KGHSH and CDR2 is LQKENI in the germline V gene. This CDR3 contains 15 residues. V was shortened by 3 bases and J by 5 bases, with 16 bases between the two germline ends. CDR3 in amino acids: CASSPDRILQTEAFF. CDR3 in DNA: TGTGCCAGCTCACCGGACAGAATCCTACAGACTGAAGCTTTCTTT.

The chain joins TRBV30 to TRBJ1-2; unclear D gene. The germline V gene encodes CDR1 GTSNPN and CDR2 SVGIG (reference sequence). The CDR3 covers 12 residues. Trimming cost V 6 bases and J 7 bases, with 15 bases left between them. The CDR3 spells CACQTYSPGYTF. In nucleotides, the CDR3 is TGTGCCTGCCAGACTTATTCCCCTGGCTACACCTTC. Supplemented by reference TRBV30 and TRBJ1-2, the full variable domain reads SQTIHQWPATLVQPVGSPLSLECTVEGTSNPNLYWYRQAAGRGLQLLFYSVGIGQISSEVPQNLSASRPQDRQFILSSKKLLLSDSGFYLCACQTYSPGYTFGSGTRLTVV.

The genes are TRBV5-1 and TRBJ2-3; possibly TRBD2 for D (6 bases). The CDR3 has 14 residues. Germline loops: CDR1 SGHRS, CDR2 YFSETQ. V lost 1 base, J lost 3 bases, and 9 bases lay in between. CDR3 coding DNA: TGCGCCAGCAGCTTGACTCGGGGGACAGATACGCAGTATTTT. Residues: CASSLTRGTDTQYF.

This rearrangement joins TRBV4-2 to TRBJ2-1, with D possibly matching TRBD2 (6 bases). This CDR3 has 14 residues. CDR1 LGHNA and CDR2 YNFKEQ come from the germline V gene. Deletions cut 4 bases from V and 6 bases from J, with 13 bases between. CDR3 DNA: TGTGCCAGCAGCCCTACGGACTACCCCAATGAGCAGTTCTTC. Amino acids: CASSPTDYPNEQFF.

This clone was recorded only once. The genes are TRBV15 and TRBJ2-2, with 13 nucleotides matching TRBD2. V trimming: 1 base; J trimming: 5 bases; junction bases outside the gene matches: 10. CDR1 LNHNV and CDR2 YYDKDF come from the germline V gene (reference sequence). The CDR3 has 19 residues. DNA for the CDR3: TGTGCCACCAGCAGAGCCACCCGGACTAGCGGGAGACAGACCGGGGAGCTGTTTTTT. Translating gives CATSRATRTSGRQTGELFF.

The CDR3 DNA sequence: TGTGCCACCAGCAAGGACAGGCCCTACAGAACTGAAGCTTTCTTT. As protein: CATSKDRPYRTEAFF. This chain links TRBV15 with TRBJ1-1; TRBD1 aligns across 7 bases. Losses at the gene ends were 4 bases for V and 5 bases for J; bases not matched to a gene: 10. This CDR3 has 15 amino acids. Germline CDR1 LNHNV, CDR2 YYDKDF (reference sequence).

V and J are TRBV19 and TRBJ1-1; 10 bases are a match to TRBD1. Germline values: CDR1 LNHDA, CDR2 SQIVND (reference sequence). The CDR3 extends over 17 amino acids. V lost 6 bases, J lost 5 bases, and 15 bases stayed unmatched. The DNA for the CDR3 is TGTGCCAGTAGCGCGTCCCGGGACAGGGGCCGGTATACTGAAGCTTTCTTT. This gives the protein CASSASRDRGRYTEAFF.

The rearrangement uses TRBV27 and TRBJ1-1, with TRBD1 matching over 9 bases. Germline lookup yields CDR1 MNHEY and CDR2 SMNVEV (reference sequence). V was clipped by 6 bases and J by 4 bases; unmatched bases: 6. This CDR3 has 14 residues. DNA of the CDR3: TGTGCCAGCAGGCTCGGACAGGGGATCACTGAAGCTTTCTTT. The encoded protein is CASRLGQGITEAFF.

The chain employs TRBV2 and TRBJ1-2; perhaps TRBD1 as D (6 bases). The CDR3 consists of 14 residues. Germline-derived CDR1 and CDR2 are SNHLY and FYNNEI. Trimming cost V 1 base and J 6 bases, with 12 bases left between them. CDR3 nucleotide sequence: TGTGCCAGCAGTGAAGGTCAGGGGAGAAATGGCTACACCTTC. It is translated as CASSEGQGRNGYTF.

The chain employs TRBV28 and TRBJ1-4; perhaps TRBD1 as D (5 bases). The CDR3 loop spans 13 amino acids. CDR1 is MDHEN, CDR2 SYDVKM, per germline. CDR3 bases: TGTGCGGCAGCCCGGGACTTTAATGAAAAACTGTTTTTT. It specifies CAAARDFNEKLFF.

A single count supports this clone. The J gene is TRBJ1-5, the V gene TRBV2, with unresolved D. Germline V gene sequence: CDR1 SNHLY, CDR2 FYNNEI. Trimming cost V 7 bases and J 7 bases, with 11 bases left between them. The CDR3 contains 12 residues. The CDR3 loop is CASNEARQPQHF. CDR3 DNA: TGTGCCAGCAATGAGGCACGGCAGCCCCAGCATTTT.

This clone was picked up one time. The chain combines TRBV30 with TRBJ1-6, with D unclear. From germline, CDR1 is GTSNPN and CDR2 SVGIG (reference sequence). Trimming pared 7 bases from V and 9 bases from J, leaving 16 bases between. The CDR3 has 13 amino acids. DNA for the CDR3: TGTGCCTTTACGGCCGAAAGAGTTTCACCCCTCCACTTT. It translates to CAFTAERVSPLHF.

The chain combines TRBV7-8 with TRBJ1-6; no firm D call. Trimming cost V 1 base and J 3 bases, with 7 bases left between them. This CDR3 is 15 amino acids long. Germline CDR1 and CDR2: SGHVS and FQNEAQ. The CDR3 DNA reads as TGTGCCAGCAGCTTAGAGGTCCTCTATAATTCACCCCTCCACTTT. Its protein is CASSLEVLYNSPLHF.

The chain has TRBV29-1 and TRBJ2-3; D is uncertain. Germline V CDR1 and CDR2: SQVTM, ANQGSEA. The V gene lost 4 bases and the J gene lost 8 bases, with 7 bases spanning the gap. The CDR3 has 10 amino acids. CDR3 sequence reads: CSVVESTQYF. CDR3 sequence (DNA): TGCAGCGTTGTTGAAAGTACGCAGTATTTT.

The CDR3 DNA reads as TGTGCCAGCTCATGGGTAGGGACAGCCCAAAGCTCCTACAATGAGCAGTTCTTC. It yields the protein CASSWVGTAQSSYNEQFF. The V and J genes are TRBV18 and TRBJ2-1, with 7 bases matching TRBD1. The J segment lost 0 bases and the V segment lost 5 bases, leaving 13 bases of the junction unmatched. The CDR3 is 18 residues long. The germline V gene encodes CDR1 KGHSH and CDR2 LQKENI.